These 5 T cell receptor beta chains came from one sample sequenced in a study of sequential checkpoint blockade in melanoma. Profiled with immunoSEQ multiplex PCR; TCRdb holds only in-frame clones, not every one. The table includes about 19,000 clones, 83% detected once. Treatment denoted: randomized to nivolumab then ipilimumab (arm A) or the reverse (arm B). The starting material was CD8+ T cells sorted from blood (inferred from file names), obtained from a patient given nivolumab and ipilimumab in sequence. These receptors were taken from a human donor with melanoma.

The V and J genes are TRBV5-1 and TRBJ2-7, with TRBD1 matching 7 bases. Germline V lookup: CDR1 SGHRS, CDR2 YFSETQ. This CDR3 spans 14 amino acids. The V and J ends lost 5 bases and 0 bases, in that order; junction bases with no gene match: 5. The chain's CDR3 is CASRDRLSSYEQYF. The DNA for the CDR3 is TGCGCCAGCAGGGACAGGCTGAGCTCCTACGAGCAGTACTTC.

The chain has TRBV30 and TRBJ1-2; D is possibly TRBD1 (5 bases). Germline V gene data show CDR1 as GTSNPN and CDR2 as SVGIG (reference sequence). V lost 5 bases and J 6 bases, leaving 16 bases between the germline ends. The CDR3 contains 13 residues. CDR3 sequence: CAWGDSSYNGYTF. For the CDR3, the DNA is TGTGCCTGGGGCGACAGCTCCTATAATGGCTACACCTTC.

This clone was counted a single time. The chain uses TRBV6-5 and TRBJ2-3; tentative D call: TRBD1 (6 bases). This CDR3 spans 13 amino acids. The V end was cut by 4 bases, the J end by 3 bases, with 8 bases between. Germline CDR1 reads MNHEY; CDR2 reads SVGAGI. The CDR3 DNA sequence: TGTGCCAGCAGTTTGGACAGTACAGATACGCAGTATTTT. It specifies CASSLDSTDTQYF.

V usage is TRBV28 and J usage is TRBJ2-3; D is possibly TRBD2 (5 bases). Germline V CDR1 and CDR2: MDHEN, SYDVKM. The length of the CDR3 is 16 residues. The ends were cut back, 5 bases at V and 0 bases at J, with 15 bases in the middle. The CDR3 sequence: CASSPPRSGSTDTQYF. The CDR3 coding sequence is TGTGCCAGCAGTCCACCCCGCAGCGGAAGCACAGATACGCAGTATTTT.

J is TRBJ1-2 and V is TRBV28, with 8 bases that match TRBD1. The V segment lost 6 bases and the J segment 5 bases; nucleotides outside the gene matches: 8. The CDR3 consists of 14 residues. Germline V gene lookup returns CDR1 MDHEN and CDR2 SYDVKM. CDR3: CASRNRGQGYGYTF. In DNA, the CDR3 is TGTGCCAGCAGGAACAGAGGACAGGGATATGGCTACACCTTC.